The rows below give T cell receptor beta chains drawn from one sample of a study of metastatic and nonmetastatic thyroid tumors. TCRdb re-called the PCR reads via MiXCR. The sample records tens of thousands of clones, about a third being singletons. Source material: tumor tissue. Receptors were obtained from a female donor with papillary thyroid cancer or a benign thyroid nodule (not recorded which). Some clones in this sample may be carry-over from other donors' samples. The CDR3 runs from the conserved cysteine through the conserved F or W. Rows give clone size only sometimes, using once, few, many, or a class for an expanded clone.

clone size	CDR3 length	J gene	V gene	CDR3 protein
.	16	TRBJ2-2	TRBV6-1	CASERSADLNTGELFF
few	14	TRBJ2-3	TRBV2	CASSPLPGPDTQYF
few	14	TRBJ1-2	TRBV6-1	CASVDRGRSGGYTF
.	15	TRBJ2-1	TRBV27	CASSLGGSSGVEQFF
once	15	TRBJ2-7	TRBV4-2	CASSQVTSGAPEQYF
.	15	TRBJ2-7	TRBV6-1	CASSEPAGVLYEQYF
.	15	TRBJ2-7	TRBV6-1	CASRRTSGIIYEQYF
.	15	TRBJ2-1	TRBV7-8	CASSSLFTSYNEQFF
.	12	TRBJ1-5	TRBV28	CASRSPNQPQHF
.	15	TRBJ2-1	TRBV20-1	CSASQGWGTVDEQFF
.	16	TRBJ1-6	TRBV11-2	CASSFFPGQGDKPLHF
few	15	TRBJ2-2	TRBV25-1	CASSDPRENTGELFF
few	13	TRBJ2-3	TRBV28	CASSPPALDTQYF
.	16	TRBJ2-3	TRBV4-2	CASSRTGTPKRDTQYF
.	16	TRBJ1-2	TRBV7-8	CASSLARVGRSYGYTF
few	15	TRBJ2-5	TRBV2	CASRAGTGVLETQYF
few	12	TRBJ2-7	TRBV6-1	CATAGAPYEQYF
few	12	TRBJ2-1	TRBV2	CASSGYGNEQFF
.	13	TRBJ1-2	TRBV12-3/TRBV12-4	CASSLGTGNGYTF
.	15	TRBJ2-3	TRBV19	CASSISAGSRGAQYF
.	15	TRBJ2-3	TRBV20-1	CSAIDPSGATDTQYF
.	15	TRBJ2-7	TRBV12-3/TRBV12-4	CASSDRPIRDYEQYF
.	14	TRBJ1-5	TRBV6-1	CASSPDLSNQPQHF
.	16	TRBJ1-1	TRBV20-1	CSANSGTEYVGTEAFF
.	20	TRBJ2-2	TRBV12-3/TRBV12-4	CASSLEGTRFRVEGTGELFF
.	14	TRBJ1-6	TRBV5-1	CASRAGTEISPLHF
.	14	TRBJ2-2	TRBV5-1	CASSLERGTGELFF
.	15	TRBJ2-5	TRBV6-5	CASSNGGASGKTQYF
.	15	TRBJ2-2	TRBV4-1	CASEGSGSNTGELFF
.	14	TRBJ1-3	TRBV7-3	CASSFTGPPNPIYF
few	13	TRBJ1-6	TRBV6-1	CASSEGDNSPLHF
few	13	TRBJ2-2	TRBV5-5	CASSHQDTGELFF
few	14	TRBJ2-1	TRBV6-1	CASSLRGSYNEQFF
.	13	TRBJ1-1	TRBV19	CASTRQGETEAFF
few	14	TRBJ2-6	TRBV6-4	CASSDNSGANVLTF
.	13	TRBJ2-7	TRBV2	CASKDRLSYEQYF
.	14	TRBJ2-1	TRBV20-1	CSARDYKNYNEQFF
.	15	TRBJ2-2	TRBV11-3	CASSRGGRNTGELFF
.	16	TRBJ1-4	TRBV18	CASSPRDRAPNEKLFF
.	13	TRBJ1-6	TRBV6-5	CASSFGAAGPLHF
.	14	TRBJ1-5	TRBV3-1	CASSQTPYNQPQHF
.	14	TRBJ2-7	TRBV6-1	CASTPLIPPYEQYF
.	19	.	TRBV28	CASSSPGSSGGTYSYEQYF
.	16	TRBJ1-6	TRBV11-2	CASSLGRGVILSPLHF
few	13	TRBJ1-2	TRBV6-1	CASSELAGTSRTF
few	13	TRBJ2-7	TRBV6-2/TRBV6-3	CATLTPRGNEQYF
.	16	TRBJ2-2	TRBV15	CATSREGTRDTGELFF
once	11	TRBJ2-3	TRBV20-1	CSARRGQKQYF
.	14	TRBJ1-4	TRBV30	CAWRGTGESEKLFF
.	14	TRBJ1-2	TRBV30	CAWSARTGDYGYTF
.	16	TRBJ2-1	TRBV28	CASITTLAGQYNEQFF
.	14	TRBJ2-2	TRBV5-1	CASSLVENTGELFF
.	15	TRBJ1-3	TRBV18	CASSPSQGRGNTIYF
few	11	TRBJ1-2	TRBV30	CAWSRTGGYTF
few	15	TRBJ2-6	TRBV6-1	CASSEGRAGASVLTF
few	14	TRBJ2-2	TRBV19	CASSISANTGELFF
.	14	TRBJ2-7	TRBV20-1	CSASIDSSSYEQYF
few	14	TRBJ1-5	TRBV6-1	CASRGRGRDQPQHF
.	14	TRBJ1-1	TRBV11-1	CASSLRSGLAEAFF
few	14	TRBJ2-6	TRBV6-1	CASSEASGANVLTF